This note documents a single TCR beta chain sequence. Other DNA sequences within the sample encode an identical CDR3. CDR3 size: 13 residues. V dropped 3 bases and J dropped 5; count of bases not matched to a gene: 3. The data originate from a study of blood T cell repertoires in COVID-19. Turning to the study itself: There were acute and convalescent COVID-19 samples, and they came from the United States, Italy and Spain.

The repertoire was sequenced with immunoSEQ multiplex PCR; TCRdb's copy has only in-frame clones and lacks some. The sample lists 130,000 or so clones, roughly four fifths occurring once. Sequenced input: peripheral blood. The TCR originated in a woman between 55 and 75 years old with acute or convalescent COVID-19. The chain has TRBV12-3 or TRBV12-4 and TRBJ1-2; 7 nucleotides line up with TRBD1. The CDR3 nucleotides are TGTGCCAGCAGTTTGGCAGGGGGATATGGCTACACCTTC. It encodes CASSLAGGYGYTF.